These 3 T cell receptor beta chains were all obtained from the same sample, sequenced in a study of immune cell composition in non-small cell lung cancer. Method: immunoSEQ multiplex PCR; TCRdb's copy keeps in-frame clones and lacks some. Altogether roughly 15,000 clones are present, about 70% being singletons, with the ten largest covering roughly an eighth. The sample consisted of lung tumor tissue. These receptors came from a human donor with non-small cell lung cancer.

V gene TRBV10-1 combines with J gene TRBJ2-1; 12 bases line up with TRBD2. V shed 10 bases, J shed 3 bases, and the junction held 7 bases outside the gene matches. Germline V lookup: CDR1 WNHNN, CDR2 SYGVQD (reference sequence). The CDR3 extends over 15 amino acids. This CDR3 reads CATRGLAGIYNEQFF. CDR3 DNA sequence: TGCGCCACCAGAGGACTAGCGGGGATCTACAATGAGCAGTTCTTC.

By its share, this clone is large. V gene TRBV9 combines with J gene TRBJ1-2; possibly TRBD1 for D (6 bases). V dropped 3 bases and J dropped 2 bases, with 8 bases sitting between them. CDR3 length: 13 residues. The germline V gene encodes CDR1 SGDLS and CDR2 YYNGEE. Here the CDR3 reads CASSATGNYGYTF. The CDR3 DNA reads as TGTGCCAGCAGCGCAACAGGGAACTATGGCTACACCTTC.

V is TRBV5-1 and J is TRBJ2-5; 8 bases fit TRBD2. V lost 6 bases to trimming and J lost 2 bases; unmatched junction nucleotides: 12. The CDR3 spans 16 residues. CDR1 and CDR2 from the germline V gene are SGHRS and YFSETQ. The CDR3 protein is CASTLAGTRVQETQYF. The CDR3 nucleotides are TGCGCCAGCACCCTAGCCGGGACTAGGGTTCAAGAGACCCAGTACTTC.